This TCR beta chain was found in a study of the immune and genomic landscape of osteosarcoma (dated by TCRdb to 2018 to 2020). Regarding the study in general: The overall cohort included about 44 pediatric and adult patients with high-grade osteosarcoma, and the median age at diagnosis was 25 to 35 years (range about 5-81). The cohort was enriched for poor-risk disease, with 73% to 80% showing unfavorable pathologic response to standard therapy and around 67% deceased. Patients in the overall cohort were roughly 65% male, and 70% to 85% presented with localized disease at diagnosis. To define immunogenic potential, the study profiled osteosarcoma specimens using whole genome, RNA and T-cell receptor sequencing, along with immunohistochemistry and reverse phase protein arrays. To characterize the osteosarcoma immunogenomic landscape, TCR sequencing results were integrated with transcriptome, protein array and immunostaining data. The goal of the study was to explain why immune checkpoint inhibitors show limited clinical activity in osteosarcoma. Three patients contributed a couple of samples from the same tumor site. What the research found in general, with its limitations: The clonality benchmarks were taken from external normal skin and healthy peripheral blood data instead of from matched normal tissue. In five cases, a single hyperexpanded clone dominated the repertoire, and each of these five cases had fewer than 100 T-cell clonotypes. Higher TCR productive clonality was observed in the immune-hot C3 cluster than in the cold C1 cluster, although TCR productive clonality remained low overall. Productive TCR clonality was low overall, averaging about 0.091 with a maximum of 0.3, suggesting limited T-cell clonal expansion. Sample size was not determined by any statistical method, because osteosarcoma is rare and all possible samples were collected. Alongside the frozen tumor specimens, matched blood was collected from only a couple of patients.

V loses 2 bases, J loses 3 bases, and the germline ends lie 9 bases apart. According to the germline V gene, CDR1 reads MRHNA and CDR2 reads SNTAGT. The CDR3 sequence holds 14 residues, the cysteine and phenylalanine included. Here the CDR3 DNA is all that survives: 42 bases in frame from base 1. TCR beta chain CDR3 regions were immunosequenced using the ImmunoSEQ Assay (Adaptive Biotechnologies). As for the authors' bioinformatics: TCRB rearrangements, read counts, read proportions and gene usage were exported through the ImmunoSEQ Analyzer platform. T-cell clonality was calculated from productive rearrangements as 1 minus Pielou's evenness. In the clonal space homeostasis analysis, clonotypes were binned as rare, small, medium, large or hyperexpanded (0.01 to 1 of the repertoire). TCR productive clonality was compared across immune clusters C1, C2 and C3 using the Wilcoxon rank sum test. The immuneACCESS repertoire file appears here via TCRdb, limited to in-frame rearrangements. These files lack a portion of the clones; in checked studies, under half of the deficit traces to unresolved V genes, and the cause of the others is not known. V and J calls and clone size are as listed in that table; D and trimming were resolved from the DNA. The sample yields approximately 1,300 clones; roughly 77% were counted once. Roughly 9.5% of the sample goes to the ten largest clones.

As to this clone: The antigen it binds to is not known. Base qualities are not at hand, and no much larger clone is one base apart.

Specimens were post-treatment primary, local recurrence and metastasis tumors from poor-prognosis patients. The chain uses TRBV6-4 and TRBJ2-3; the D gene could be TRBD1 or TRBD2, each one agreeing over 5 bases. The receptor's source is a man aged 30 to 45 with osteosarcoma. The age is the age at diagnosis. Input material: primary tumor tissue from the femur. The cell subset or site tag for this specimen amounts to: resected primary osteosarcoma tumor. For the CDR3, the sequence is CASSDRGETDTQYF. The DNA sequence is TGTGCCAGCAGTGACAGGGGAGAGACAGATACGCAGTATTTT.